These T cell receptor beta chains were read from a single sample in a study of blood T cell repertoires in COVID-19. The data were produced by immunoSEQ multiplex PCR, yet TCRdb's version contains in-frame clones alone and is incomplete. The sample comprises about 250,000 clones, approximately 90% of which are singletons, and about 6% rests with the top ten. Material: PBMCs or T cells enriched from blood (not recorded which). Receptor source: a woman aged 25 to 39 with acute COVID-19. Each CDR3 is given with its conserved first and last residue. D genes are given only for firm matches. Clone size, where shown, is once, few, many, or a class for clones that have expanded.

J gene: TRBJ1-5; clone size: NA; V gene: TRBV5-6; D gene: TRBD1; CDR3 DNA: TGTGCCAGCAGCTTCGGACAGGGGTCCAATCAGCCCCAGCATTTT; CDR3 protein: CASSFGQGSNQPQHF
J gene: TRBJ1-2; clone size: once; V gene: TRBV2; D gene: NA; CDR3 DNA: TGTGCCAGCTCAGGTGAGGGAGGAGGCTACACCTTC; CDR3 protein: CASSGEGGGYTF
J gene: TRBJ2-2; clone size: NA; V gene: TRBV2; D gene: NA; CDR3 DNA: TGTGCCAGCAGTCTTAACACCGGGGAGCTGTTTTTT; CDR3 protein: CASSLNTGELFF
J gene: TRBJ2-1; clone size: once; V gene: TRBV11-3; D gene: TRBD2; CDR3 DNA: TGTGCCAGCAGCTTCCAACTAGCGGGAGGGCCCTACAATGAGCAGTTCTTC; CDR3 protein: CASSFQLAGGPYNEQFF
J gene: TRBJ2-7; clone size: once; V gene: TRBV28; D gene: NA; CDR3 DNA: TGTGCCAGCAGCTCCCTCGGGAGCGGACCGTACGAGCAGTACTTC; CDR3 protein: CASSSLGSGPYEQYF
J gene: TRBJ1-4; clone size: NA; V gene: TRBV30; D gene: NA; CDR3 DNA: TGTGCCTGGAGTAGAGGGAGGACCCCAACTAATGAAAAACTGTTTTTT; CDR3 protein: CAWSRGRTPTNEKLFF
J gene: TRBJ2-5; clone size: NA; V gene: TRBV18; D gene: NA; CDR3 DNA: TGTGCCAGCTCACCAAACTCCCTGGAGACCCAGTACTTC; CDR3 protein: CASSPNSLETQYF
J gene: TRBJ1-2; clone size: NA; V gene: TRBV3-1/TRBV3-2; D gene: TRBD1; CDR3 DNA: TGTGCCAGCAGCCAAGTGGACAGGCGTCCCTATGGCTACACCTTC; CDR3 protein: CASSQVDRRPYGYTF
J gene: TRBJ1-4; clone size: NA; V gene: TRBV5-8; D gene: NA; CDR3 DNA: TGTGCCAGCAGCTTCTCGGGGGGGTTGGAAAAACTGTTTTTT; CDR3 protein: CASSFSGGLEKLFF
J gene: TRBJ1-1; clone size: NA; V gene: TRBV19; D gene: NA; CDR3 DNA: TGTGCCAGTACAGGCCCCGGCTCCGTGCGGGGCACTGAAGCTTTCTTT; CDR3 protein: CASTGPGSVRGTEAFF
J gene: TRBJ2-3; clone size: few; V gene: TRBV2; D gene: TRBD1; CDR3 DNA: TGTGCCAGCAGAGGACAGGGTAGTGCGTGGGGCACAGATACGCAGTATTTT; CDR3 protein: CASRGQGSAWGTDTQYF
J gene: TRBJ2-3; clone size: NA; V gene: TRBV7-9; D gene: NA; CDR3 DNA: TGTGCCAGCAGCGAGCTTACCCCAAGCACAGATACGCAGTATTTT; CDR3 protein: CASSELTPSTDTQYF
J gene: TRBJ1-2; clone size: NA; V gene: TRBV6-5; D gene: NA; CDR3 DNA: TGTGCCAGCAGTACACCACGGCAAGGGGCCCATGGCTACACCTTC; CDR3 protein: CASSTPRQGAHGYTF
J gene: TRBJ1-2; clone size: few; V gene: TRBV19; D gene: TRBD1; CDR3 DNA: TGTGCCAGTAGTATAGGGACAGGGGGCGCGGGTGGCTACACCTTC; CDR3 protein: CASSIGTGGAGGYTF
J gene: TRBJ2-2; clone size: NA; V gene: TRBV29-1; D gene: NA; CDR3 DNA: TGCAGCGTTGAAGATCTTTCCACCGGGGAGCTGTTTTTT; CDR3 protein: CSVEDLSTGELFF
J gene: TRBJ2-2; clone size: few; V gene: TRBV3-1/TRBV3-2; D gene: NA; CDR3 DNA: TGTGCCAGCAGCCGAGCGGTGAGCACCGGGGAGCTGTTTTTT; CDR3 protein: CASSRAVSTGELFF
J gene: TRBJ1-1; clone size: NA; V gene: TRBV5-3; D gene: NA; CDR3 DNA: TGTGCCAGAAGGCCGCCTGAGAGAATGAACACTGAAGCTTTCTTT; CDR3 protein: CARRPPERMNTEAFF
J gene: TRBJ1-2; clone size: NA; V gene: TRBV2; D gene: TRBD1; CDR3 DNA: TGTGCCAGCAGTAACAGGGGAGAGAGACTCTATGGCTACACCTTC; CDR3 protein: CASSNRGERLYGYTF
J gene: TRBJ2-7; clone size: NA; V gene: TRBV7-6; D gene: NA; CDR3 DNA: TGTGCCAGCAGCCCAAGCGGGACACCGCTCTTCTACGAGCAGTACTTC; CDR3 protein: CASSPSGTPLFYEQYF
J gene: TRBJ1-1; clone size: NA; V gene: TRBV5-1; D gene: TRBD1; CDR3 DNA: TGCGCCAGCAGACGTCCCGGGACAGGGAACACTGAAGCTTTCTTT; CDR3 protein: CASRRPGTGNTEAFF